This T cell receptor (beta chain) came from a study of blood T cells in healthy people across ages. Each donor was a healthy Caucasian individual from Russia, aged about 6 to 95. The amount of total RNA extracted per sample was at least 5.5 micrograms. Next came a second PCR, run for about 7 to 11 cycles, which used a sample-barcoded 5' primer along with a J-beta primer mix. TCRdb redid the calling of the 5' RACE reads with MiXCR, one entry per CDR3 protein. Of 730,000 or so distinct CDR3 sequences listed, roughly 41% are singletons. The specimen sequenced was blood. This clonotype originated in a man at least 80 years old in good health.

CDR3 bases: TGTGCCAGCAGCCCGGGACTAAACAATGAGCAGTACTTC. Protein product: CASSPGLNNEQYF. The gene calls are TRBV7-9 and TRBJ2-5, with 7 positions matching TRBD2. Germline assignment: CDR1 SEHNR and CDR2 FQNEAQ (reference sequence). This CDR3 is built from 13 residues. Trimming took 5 bases from V and 11 from J; bases not matched to a gene: 11.